This T cell receptor beta chain emerged from a study of cytomegalovirus exposure and HLA in healthy donors. In the study overall: Of 300 to 500 genotyped donors, about 81% clustered with self-reported Caucasian donors.

Looked up from germline, CDR1 is SGHVS and CDR2 is FNYEAQ. This CDR3 contains 16 residues. The ends were cut back, 1 base at V and 2 bases at J, with 11 bases in the middle. This PCR relied on a set of 60 Vbeta primers and 13 Jbeta primers. The method was immunoSEQ multiplex PCR; TCRdb's version includes in-frame clones alone and lacks a portion of them. Of about 140,000 clones in the sample, roughly 80% were seen once. Study-level findings and limits: A list of about 180 TCR beta chains associated with cytomegalovirus was given. Among the CMV-associated chains, a few were confirmed in vitro as specific for CMV antigens. Later analysis identified several of the most significant clusters that appeared linked to common viral pathogens.

This clone was found once. What it binds is unknown. This receptor was taken from a middle-aged man in good health and CMV-seronegative. The sequenced sample was PBMCs. The V call is TRBV7-6, the J call TRBJ2-2; weak D call: TRBD2 (5 bases). The CDR3 nucleotides read TGTGCCAGCAGCTTAGAAAGATCGGGAAACACCGGGGAGCTGTTTTTT. Translation gives CASSLERSGNTGELFF.